Below, 23 T cell receptor beta chains from the same sample are listed, as sequenced in a study of blood T cell repertoires in COVID-19. Clones were sequenced by immunoSEQ multiplex PCR, and TCRdb holds only the in-frame ones, with some missing. The table lists 150,000 to 200,000 clones, roughly 79% of them singletons. Sequencing was done on a sample of peripheral blood. These TCRs come from a human donor with acute or convalescent COVID-19. The donor label of this sample is uncertain.

The J gene is TRBJ1-4, the V gene TRBV27; D not resolved. The CDR3 has 14 amino acids. With 3 bases removed from V and 7 bases from J, the gap between germline ends came to 12 bases. The V gene's germline CDR1 is MNHEY and CDR2 SMNVEV (reference sequence). The CDR3 protein is CASSLAGFGEKLFF. DNA of the CDR3: TGTGCCAGCAGTTTGGCGGGGTTTGGTGAAAAACTGTTTTTT.

The chain employs TRBV6-6 and TRBJ2-1, with TRBD1 identical over 8 bases. Unmatched junction bases numbered 25, after V lost 5 bases and J lost 4 bases. The CDR3 contains 21 residues. Germline lookup yields CDR1 MNHNY and CDR2 SVGAGI (reference sequence). The CDR3 nucleotides read TGTGCCAGCAGTCTAGGGGGAGTAGGACAGGGAGCAAATCGTAGGTACAATGAGCAGTTCTTC. This codes for CASSLGGVGQGANRRYNEQFF.

The V call is TRBV24-1, the J call TRBJ2-1; D is possibly TRBD1 (6 bases). V lost 4 bases and J lost 9, with 18 bases in between. The CDR3 covers 15 residues. Germline V gene lookup returns CDR1 KGHDR and CDR2 SFDVKD. CDR3 nucleotide sequence: TGTGCCACCAGTGAACCCGCGAACAGGGATGGTGAGCAGTTCTTC. It yields the protein CATSEPANRDGEQFF.

This chain uses TRBV29-1 with TRBJ2-7; TRBD2 matches at 8 bases. This CDR3 contains 13 residues. Germline loops: CDR1 SQVTM, CDR2 ANQGSEA. V lost 6 bases, J lost 4 bases, and 8 bases stayed unmatched. The CDR3 sequence is CSVASGRQYEQYF. The DNA for the CDR3 is TGCAGCGTGGCGAGCGGGAGACAATACGAGCAGTACTTC.

The chain has TRBV7-9 and TRBJ2-1; 7 bases line up with TRBD2. V trimming: 5 bases; J trimming: 4 bases; junction bases outside the gene matches: 5. Germline assignment: CDR1 SEHNR and CDR2 FQNEAQ (reference sequence). This CDR3 comprises 14 residues. Here the CDR3 DNA reads TGTGCCAGCAGCCCCAGACTAGCTTACAATGAGCAGTTCTTC. Its protein product is CASSPRLAYNEQFF.

This clone was detected a few times. The V gene is TRBV5-4, the J gene TRBJ2-3; perhaps TRBD1 as D (6 bases). V lost 0 bases and J lost 6, with 14 bases in between. CDR1 and CDR2 (germline): SGHNT, YYREEE (reference sequence). The CDR3 loop spans 15 amino acids. CDR3 DNA sequence: TGTGCCAGCAGCTTGGAAGGGGGAGATGCCGATACGCAGTATTTT. Encoded protein: CASSLEGGDADTQYF.

A word on this clone: This sample also contains other DNA sequences that code for the same CDR3. The chain couples TRBV5-4 to TRBJ2-1; 10 bases match TRBD2. The length of the CDR3 is 16 residues. V trimming: 0 bases; J trimming: 7 bases; junction bases outside the gene matches: 7. Germline V gives CDR1 SGHNT, CDR2 YYREEE (reference sequence). CDR3 in amino acids: CASSLGGAGGGNEQFF. The DNA of the CDR3 is TGTGCCAGCAGCTTGGGAGGAGCGGGAGGGGGTAATGAGCAGTTCTTC.

The V and J genes are TRBV19 and TRBJ2-7; D possibly corresponds to TRBD2 (6 bases). Germline V gene sequence: CDR1 LNHDA, CDR2 SQIVND (reference sequence). The germline V and J ends were trimmed by 5 bases and 1 base, with 18 bases remaining between them. This CDR3 comprises 16 residues. In nucleotides, the CDR3 is TGTGCCAGTAGTTCCCGGAGAGGGACTGAGTCCTACGAGCAGTACTTC. Translating gives CASSSRRGTESYEQYF.

The gene calls are TRBV7-8 and TRBJ1-2, with D possibly TRBD1 on 5 matching bases. This CDR3 contains 17 residues. CDR1 is SGHVS, CDR2 FQNEAQ, per germline. Trimming pared 1 base from V and 0 bases from J, leaving 15 bases between. CDR3 bases: TGTGCCAGCAGCTTAGGCAGGGCTCCTTTGACTAACTATGGCTACACCTTC. Encoded protein: CASSLGRAPLTNYGYTF.

The chain links TRBV14 to TRBJ2-2, with D uncertain. The CDR3 extends over 16 amino acids. CDR1 and CDR2 from the germline V gene are SGHDN and FVKESK. The ends were cut back, 2 bases at V and 0 bases at J, with 10 bases in the middle. The DNA for the CDR3 is TGTGCCAGCAGCCAACGATATAGTACGAACACCGGGGAGCTGTTTTTT. Its translation is CASSQRYSTNTGELFF. Based on the CDR3 plus reference TRBV14 and TRBJ2-2, the full variable domain is EAGVTQFPSHSVIEKGQTVTLRCDPISGHDNLYWYRRVMGKEIKFLLHFVKESKQDESGMPNNRFLAERTGGTYSTLKVQPAELEDSGVYFCASSQRYSTNTGELFFGEGSRLTVL.

The rearrangement joins TRBV6-1 to TRBJ2-3, with TRBD2 matching 7 bases. J was trimmed by 4 bases and V by 3 bases; bases with no gene match: 7. Germline V gene sequence: CDR1 MNHNS, CDR2 SASEGT. This CDR3 is 15 amino acids long. This CDR3 is CASSEGGRAPDTQYF. The CDR3 region has the DNA TGTGCCAGCAGTGAGGGGGGGAGGGCCCCAGATACGCAGTATTTT.

The V call is TRBV18, the J call TRBJ1-1; 7 bases match TRBD1. The CDR3 spans 15 residues. Germline V gives CDR1 KGHSH, CDR2 LQKENI. The junction had 6 bases not matched to a gene; V was cut back by 3 bases and J by 2 bases. This CDR3 reads CASSPMTGLNTEAFF. CDR3 in DNA: TGTGCCAGCTCACCGATGACAGGGCTTAACACTGAAGCTTTCTTT.

The chain couples TRBV5-1 to TRBJ1-1; perhaps TRBD1 as D (5 bases). This CDR3 is built from 14 residues. CDR1 and CDR2 from the germline V gene are SGHRS and YFSETQ. Trimming removed 6 bases at V and 2 bases at J, with 14 bases between. The CDR3: CASTAGISNTEAFF. DNA for the CDR3: TGCGCCAGCACCGCAGGGATTTCTAACACTGAAGCTTTCTTT.

J is TRBJ1-5 and V is TRBV6-5; D not certain. V lost 5 bases and J lost 4, with 9 bases in between. The CDR3 sequence is 13 residues long. Germline loops: CDR1 MNHEY, CDR2 SVGAGI. CDR3 sequence (DNA): TGTGCCAGCAGTCGAGGGTGGAATCAGCCCCAGCATTTT. This codes for CASSRGWNQPQHF.

About this clone itself: Distinct nucleotide sequences in the sample also encode this CDR3. The chain has TRBV2 and TRBJ1-1; the D gene is possibly TRBD1 (5 bases). The CDR3 runs 14 residues. Trimming took off 4 bases at V and 4 bases at J, with 13 bases between the two ends. The V gene's germline CDR1 is SNHLY and CDR2 FYNNEI. The CDR3 region is CASSGPGQGTEAFF. As DNA, the CDR3 is TGTGCCAGCAGTGGTCCAGGGCAGGGCACTGAAGCTTTCTTT.

The chain combines TRBV28 with TRBJ2-2; the match to TRBD1 covers 9 bases. Germline V lookup: CDR1 MDHEN, CDR2 SYDVKM. This CDR3 spans 15 amino acids. V was pared by 6 bases and J by 4 bases, with 6 bases of the junction left unmatched. CDR3 in DNA: TGTGCCAGCAGAACAGGGGGCACGGGCACCGGGGAGCTGTTTTTT. Translating gives CASRTGGTGTGELFF.

A few counts support this clone. The chain uses TRBV3-1 (or the pseudogene TRBV3-2) and TRBJ1-2, with 7 bases identical to TRBD1. Germline assignment: CDR1 LGHDT and CDR2 YNNKEL (reference sequence). Trimming at V came to 5 bases and at J to 8 bases, leaving 8 bases not matched to a gene. The CDR3 is 13 residues long. The CDR3 nucleotides read TGTGCCAGCAGCGGTACAGGGGCAGGCGGCTACACCTTC. Translating gives CASSGTGAGGYTF.

This sequence joins TRBV25-1 and TRBJ1-1; D is perhaps TRBD1 (5 bases). CDR1 is MGHDK and CDR2 is SYGVNS in the germline V gene. Trimming removed 6 bases at V and 1 base at J, with 9 bases between. The CDR3 covers 13 residues. The CDR3 coding sequence is TGTGCCAGCAGGGGCAGGGCGAACACTGAAGCTTTCTTT. Protein: CASRGRANTEAFF.

The chain is built from TRBV12-3 or TRBV12-4 and TRBJ1-1; D remains unclear. V lost 0 bases and J lost 1, with 3 bases in between. The CDR3 is 13 residues long. Written as DNA, the CDR3 is TGTGCCAGCAGTTTAGCAGCGAACACTGAAGCTTTCTTT. Its translation: CASSLAANTEAFF.

This clone was seen once. This rearrangement joins TRBV5-1 to TRBJ2-2; D may be TRBD1 (5 bases). Germline V gives CDR1 SGHRS, CDR2 YFSETQ. This CDR3 is built from 15 residues. Trimming took 0 bases from V and 5 from J, leaving 11 bases between them. CDR3 sequence (DNA): TGCGCCAGCAGCTTGGATCCAGGGATGACCGGGGAGCTGTTTTTT. It is translated as CASSLDPGMTGELFF.

This clone was observed a handful of times. The CDR3 bases are TGTGCCAGTAGTAGGGGGTTCGACAGGCGGAAGATGTCTTTCTTT. Residues: CASSRGFDRRKMSFF. This rearrangement joins TRBV19 to TRBJ1-1; D possibly corresponds to TRBD1 (6 bases). Germline assignment: CDR1 LNHDA and CDR2 SQIVND (reference sequence). With 4 bases removed from V and 12 bases from J, the gap between germline ends came to 24 bases. The CDR3 is made up of 15 amino acids.

The V and J genes are TRBV28 and TRBJ2-7; D possibly corresponds to TRBD2 (6 bases). The CDR3 loop spans 13 amino acids. Trimming shortened V by 6 bases and J by 3 bases, and 12 bases separated the two germline ends. Germline V gene sequence: CDR1 MDHEN, CDR2 SYDVKM. CDR3 coding DNA: TGTGCCAGCAGCCCTAGCGCGATCTACGAGCAGTACTTC. It specifies CASSPSAIYEQYF.

The chain carries TRBV10-3 and TRBJ2-1; tentative D call: TRBD2 (5 bases). CDR3 length: 14 residues. CDR1 and CDR2 (germline): ENHRY, SYGVKD. Trimming stripped 4 bases from V and 6 bases from J, with 13 bases between. The CDR3 protein is CAISVLSGSNEQFF. The CDR3 region has the DNA TGTGCCATCAGTGTTCTTTCGGGGTCCAATGAGCAGTTCTTC.